This T cell receptor beta chain was captured by sequencing in a study of blood T cell repertoires in COVID-19. Study as a whole: T cells, B-cell-depleted T cells, or PBMCs supplied cDNA or gDNA.

The table came from immunoSEQ multiplex PCR; TCRdb's copy has only in-frame clones and leaves some out. The repertoire holds tens of thousands of clones, with around 90% as singletons. Germline trimming cut 6 bases from V and 4 bases from J; bases unmatched to any gene: 6. CDR1 is MNHEY, CDR2 SVGAGI, per germline. The CDR3 spans 15 residues. Source material: peripheral blood. The gene calls are TRBV6-5 and TRBJ1-6, with 7 bases that match TRBD1. The clonotype was recovered from a man in his forties or fifties with active COVID-19. The CDR3 loop reads CASSVQGNYNSPLHF. The DNA for the CDR3 is TGTGCCAGCAGCGTACAGGGGAATTATAATTCACCCCTCCACTTT.